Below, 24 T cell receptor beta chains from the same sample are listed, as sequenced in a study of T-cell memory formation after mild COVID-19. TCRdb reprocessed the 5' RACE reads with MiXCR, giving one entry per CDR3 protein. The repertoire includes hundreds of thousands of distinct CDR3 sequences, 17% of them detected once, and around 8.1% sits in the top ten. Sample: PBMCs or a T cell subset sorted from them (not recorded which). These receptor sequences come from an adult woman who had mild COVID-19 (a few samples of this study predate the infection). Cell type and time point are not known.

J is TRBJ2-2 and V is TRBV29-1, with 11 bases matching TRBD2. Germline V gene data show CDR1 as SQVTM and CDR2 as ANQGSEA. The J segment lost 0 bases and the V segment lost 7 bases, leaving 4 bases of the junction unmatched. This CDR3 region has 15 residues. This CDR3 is CSGGLAESNTGELFF. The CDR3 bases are TGCAGCGGGGGACTAGCGGAATCGAACACCGGGGAGCTGTTTTTT.

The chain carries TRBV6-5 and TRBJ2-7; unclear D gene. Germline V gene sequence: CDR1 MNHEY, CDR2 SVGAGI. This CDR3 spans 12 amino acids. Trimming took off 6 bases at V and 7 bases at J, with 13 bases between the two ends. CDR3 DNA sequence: TGTGCCAGCAGGCTGCCATCTGGGGAGCAGTACTTC. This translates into CASRLPSGEQYF.

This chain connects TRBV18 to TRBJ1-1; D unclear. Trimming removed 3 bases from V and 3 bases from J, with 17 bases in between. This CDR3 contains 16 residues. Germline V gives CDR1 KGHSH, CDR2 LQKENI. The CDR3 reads CASSPLYRVEDTEAFF. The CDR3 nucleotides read TGTGCCAGCTCACCGTTATACCGAGTCGAGGACACTGAAGCTTTCTTT.

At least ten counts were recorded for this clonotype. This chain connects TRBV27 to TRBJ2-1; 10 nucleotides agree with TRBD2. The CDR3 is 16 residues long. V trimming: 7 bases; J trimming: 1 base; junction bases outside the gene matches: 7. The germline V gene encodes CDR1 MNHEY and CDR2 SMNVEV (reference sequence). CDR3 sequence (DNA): TGTGCCAGCAACAAGGCTAGCGGGAGTTCCTACAATGAGCAGTTCTTC. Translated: CASNKASGSSYNEQFF.

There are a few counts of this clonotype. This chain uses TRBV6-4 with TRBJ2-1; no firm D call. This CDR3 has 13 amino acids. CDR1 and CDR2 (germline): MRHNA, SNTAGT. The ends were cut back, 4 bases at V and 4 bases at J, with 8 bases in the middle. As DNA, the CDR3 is TGTGCCAGCAGTGCTGGAAGGTACAATGAGCAGTTCTTC. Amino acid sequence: CASSAGRYNEQFF.

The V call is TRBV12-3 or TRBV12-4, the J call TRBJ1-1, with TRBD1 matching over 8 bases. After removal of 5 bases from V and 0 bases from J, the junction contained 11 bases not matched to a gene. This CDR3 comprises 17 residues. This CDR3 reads CASSPQGAGLMNTEAFF. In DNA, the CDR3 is TGTGCCAGCAGTCCCCAGGGGGCGGGATTAATGAACACTGAAGCTTTCTTT.

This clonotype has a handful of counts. This CDR3 is CASSLTEAESYEQYF. The CDR3 region has the DNA TGTGCCAGCTCACTGACCGAAGCGGAATCCTACGAGCAGTACTTC. The chain employs TRBV18 and TRBJ2-7; weak D call: TRBD2 (5 bases). This CDR3 comprises 15 residues. The germline V gene has CDR1 KGHSH and CDR2 LQKENI. Trimming stripped 4 bases from V and 1 base from J, with 14 bases between. Full variable domain (outside the CDR3, taken from reference TRBV18 and TRBJ2-7): NAGVMQNPRHLVRRRGQEARLRCSPMKGHSHVYWYRQLPEEGLKFMVYLQKENIIDESGMPKERFSAEFPKEGPSILRIQQVVRGDSAAYFCASSLTEAESYEQYFGPGTRLTVT.

CDR3 nucleotides: TGTGCCAGTAGGACTAGCGGGAGGGCCATCACAGATACGCAGTATTTT. Translation: CASRTSGRAITDTQYF. This chain links TRBV28 with TRBJ2-3, with 15 bases that match TRBD2. Losses at the gene ends were 9 bases for V and 2 bases for J; bases not matched to a gene: 6. The CDR3 totals 16 residues. Germline V CDR1 and CDR2: MDHEN, SYDVKM.

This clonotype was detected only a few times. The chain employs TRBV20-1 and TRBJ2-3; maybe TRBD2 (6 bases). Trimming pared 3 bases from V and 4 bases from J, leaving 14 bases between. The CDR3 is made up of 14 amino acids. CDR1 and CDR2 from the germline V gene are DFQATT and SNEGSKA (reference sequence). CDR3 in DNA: TGCAGTGCTAGCGCGGGACTTAGACCAGATACGCAGTATTTT. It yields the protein CSASAGLRPDTQYF.

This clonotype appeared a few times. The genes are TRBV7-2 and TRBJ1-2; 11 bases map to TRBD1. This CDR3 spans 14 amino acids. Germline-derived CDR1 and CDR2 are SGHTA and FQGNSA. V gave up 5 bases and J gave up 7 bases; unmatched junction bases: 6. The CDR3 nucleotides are TGTGCCAGCAGCCCCGGACAGGGGGCGTTTGGCTACACCTTC. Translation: CASSPGQGAFGYTF.

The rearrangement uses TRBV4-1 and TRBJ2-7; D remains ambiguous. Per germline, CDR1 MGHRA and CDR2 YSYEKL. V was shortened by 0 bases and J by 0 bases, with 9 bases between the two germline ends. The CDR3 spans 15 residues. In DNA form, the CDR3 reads TGCGCCAGCAGCCAAGACTCCGCGAGCTCCTACGAGCAGTACTTC. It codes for CASSQDSASSYEQYF.

The CDR3 sequence: CASSLEAFLSTDTQYF. CDR3 in DNA: TGTGCCAGCAGCTTAGAGGCCTTCCTGAGCACAGATACGCAGTATTTT. The chain has TRBV7-2 and TRBJ2-3; D is uncertain. CDR3 size: 16 residues. Trimming pared 1 base from V and 0 bases from J, leaving 11 bases between. Germline V lookup: CDR1 SGHTA, CDR2 FQGNSA.

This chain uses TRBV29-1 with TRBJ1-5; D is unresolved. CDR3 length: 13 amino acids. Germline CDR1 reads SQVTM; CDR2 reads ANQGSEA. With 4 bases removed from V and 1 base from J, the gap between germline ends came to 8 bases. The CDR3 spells CSVGHKSNQPQHF. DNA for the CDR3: TGCAGCGTTGGGCACAAGAGCAATCAGCCCCAGCATTTT.

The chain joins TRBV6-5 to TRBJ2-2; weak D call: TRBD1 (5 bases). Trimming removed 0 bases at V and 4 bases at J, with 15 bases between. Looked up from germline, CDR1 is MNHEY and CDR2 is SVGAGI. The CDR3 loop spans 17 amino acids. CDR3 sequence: CASSYSAPTDRTGELFF. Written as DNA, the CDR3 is TGTGCCAGCAGTTACTCCGCCCCGACAGATCGCACCGGGGAGCTGTTTTTT.

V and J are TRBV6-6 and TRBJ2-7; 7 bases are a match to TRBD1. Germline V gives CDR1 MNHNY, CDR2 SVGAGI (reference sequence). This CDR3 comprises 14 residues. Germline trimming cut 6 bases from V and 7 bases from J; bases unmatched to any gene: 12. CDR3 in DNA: TGTGCCAGCAGCCCCCAGGGGGAAGGGAGAGAGCAGTACTTC. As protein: CASSPQGEGREQYF.

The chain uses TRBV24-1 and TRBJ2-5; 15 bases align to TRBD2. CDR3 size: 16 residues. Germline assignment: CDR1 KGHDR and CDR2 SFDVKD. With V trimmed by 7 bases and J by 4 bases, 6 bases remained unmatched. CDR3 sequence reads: CATSGLAGGPRETQYF. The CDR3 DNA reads TGTGCCACCAGCGGACTAGCGGGAGGGCCAAGAGAGACCCAGTACTTC.

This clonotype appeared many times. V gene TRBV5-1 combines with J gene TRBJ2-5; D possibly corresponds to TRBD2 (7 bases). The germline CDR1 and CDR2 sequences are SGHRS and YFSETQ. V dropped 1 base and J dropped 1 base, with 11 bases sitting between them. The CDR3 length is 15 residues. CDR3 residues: CASSLSGGVQETQYF. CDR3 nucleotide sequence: TGCGCCAGCAGCTTGTCGGGGGGCGTCCAAGAGACCCAGTACTTC.

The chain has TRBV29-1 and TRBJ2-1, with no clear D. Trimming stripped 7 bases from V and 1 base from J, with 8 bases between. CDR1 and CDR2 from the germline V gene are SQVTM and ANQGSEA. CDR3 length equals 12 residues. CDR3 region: CSAEESYNEQFF. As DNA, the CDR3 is TGCAGCGCTGAGGAATCCTACAATGAGCAGTTCTTC.

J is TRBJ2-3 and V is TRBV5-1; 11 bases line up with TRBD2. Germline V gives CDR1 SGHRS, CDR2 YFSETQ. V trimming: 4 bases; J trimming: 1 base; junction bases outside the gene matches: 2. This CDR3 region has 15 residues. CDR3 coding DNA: TGCGCCAGCAGCCAGACTAGCGGGGGCACAGATACGCAGTATTTT. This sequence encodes CASSQTSGGTDTQYF.

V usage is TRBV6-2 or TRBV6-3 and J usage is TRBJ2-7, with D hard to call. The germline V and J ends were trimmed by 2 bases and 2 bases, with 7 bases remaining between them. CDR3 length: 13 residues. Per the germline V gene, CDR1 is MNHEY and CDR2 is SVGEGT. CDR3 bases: TGTGCCAGCAGTTACGGTGACACCTACGAGCAGTACTTC. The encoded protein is CASSYGDTYEQYF.

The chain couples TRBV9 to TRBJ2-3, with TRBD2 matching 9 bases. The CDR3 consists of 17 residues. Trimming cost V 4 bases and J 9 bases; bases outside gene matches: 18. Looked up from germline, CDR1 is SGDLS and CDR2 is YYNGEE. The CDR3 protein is CASSPPLGREGPGTQYF. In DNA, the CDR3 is TGTGCCAGCAGCCCTCCCCTAGGGCGGGAGGGCCCAGGGACGCAGTATTTT.

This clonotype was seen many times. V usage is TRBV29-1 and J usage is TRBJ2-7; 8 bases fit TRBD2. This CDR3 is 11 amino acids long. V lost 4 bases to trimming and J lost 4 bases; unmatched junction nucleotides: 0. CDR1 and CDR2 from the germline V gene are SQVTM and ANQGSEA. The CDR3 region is CSVASGYEQYF. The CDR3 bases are TGCAGCGTTGCTAGCGGGTACGAGCAGTACTTC.

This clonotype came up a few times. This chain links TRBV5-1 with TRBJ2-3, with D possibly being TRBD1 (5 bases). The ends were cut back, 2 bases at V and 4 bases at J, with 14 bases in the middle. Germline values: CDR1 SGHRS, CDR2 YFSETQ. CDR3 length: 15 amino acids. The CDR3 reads CASSFRGFVPDTQYF. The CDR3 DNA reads TGCGCCAGCAGCTTTAGGGGCTTTGTGCCAGATACGCAGTATTTT.

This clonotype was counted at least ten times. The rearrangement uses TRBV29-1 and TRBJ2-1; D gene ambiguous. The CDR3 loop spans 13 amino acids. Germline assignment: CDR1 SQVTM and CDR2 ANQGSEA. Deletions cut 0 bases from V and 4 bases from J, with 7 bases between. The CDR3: CSVEDLPYNEQFF. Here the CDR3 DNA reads TGCAGCGTTGAAGATCTCCCTTACAATGAGCAGTTCTTC.